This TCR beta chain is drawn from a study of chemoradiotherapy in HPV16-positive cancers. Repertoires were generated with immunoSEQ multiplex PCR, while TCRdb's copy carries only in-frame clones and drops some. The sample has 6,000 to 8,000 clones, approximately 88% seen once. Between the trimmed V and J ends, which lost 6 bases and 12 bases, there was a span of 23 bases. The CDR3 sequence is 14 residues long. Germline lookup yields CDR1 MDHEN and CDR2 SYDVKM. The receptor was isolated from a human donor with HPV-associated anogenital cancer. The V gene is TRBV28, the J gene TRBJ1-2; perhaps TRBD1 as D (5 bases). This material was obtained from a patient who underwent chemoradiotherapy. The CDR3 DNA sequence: TGTGCCAGCAGCTCGTACAGGCGGCGCCCGTGGAACACCTTC. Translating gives CASSSYRRRPWNTF.